The 19 T cell receptor beta chains presented below share a single source sample, sequenced in a study of cytomegalovirus exposure and HLA in healthy donors. This PCR relied on a set of 60 Vbeta primers and 13 Jbeta primers. Clones were read by immunoSEQ multiplex PCR, and TCRdb kept only the in-frame ones, dropping some. Of under 300,000 clones listed, roughly 88% are singletons. Sequenced sample: PBMCs. The receptor set was obtained from a man aged 40-49 years in good health and CMV-seropositive.

The V and J genes are TRBV5-1 and TRBJ1-1; tentative D call: TRBD1 (6 bases). The CDR3 covers 16 residues. Trimming removed 0 bases at V and 6 bases at J, with 18 bases between. Germline V CDR1 and CDR2: SGHRS, YFSETQ. The CDR3 here is CASSLATTGGLPEAFF. CDR3 nucleotide sequence: TGCGCCAGCAGCTTGGCGACGACAGGAGGTCTACCTGAAGCTTTCTTT.

This clone appeared a few times. The V and J genes are TRBV6-5 and TRBJ1-1, with 7 bases that match TRBD1. Germline trimming cut 6 bases from V and 6 bases from J; bases unmatched to any gene: 10. This CDR3 spans 14 amino acids. Germline CDR1 and CDR2: MNHEY and SVGAGI. The CDR3 DNA follows: TGTGCCAGCAGCCGTGACAGGGTATTTGCTGAAGCTTTCTTT. Its protein product is CASSRDRVFAEAFF.

This chain links TRBV19 with TRBJ1-1, with 8 bases aligning to TRBD1. Germline CDR1 LNHDA, CDR2 SQIVND (reference sequence). J was trimmed by 3 bases and V by 6 bases; bases with no gene match: 6. This CDR3 has 14 residues. The CDR3 spells CASRGLQGDTEAFF. The CDR3, as DNA: TGTGCCAGTAGAGGCCTACAGGGGGACACTGAAGCTTTCTTT.

CDR3: CASTLQGPGNTEAFF. As DNA, the CDR3 is TGTGCCAGCACCTTACAGGGACCAGGGAACACTGAAGCTTTCTTT. The V gene is TRBV5-4, the J gene TRBJ1-1, with a weak D call TRBD1 (6 bases). V was clipped by 6 bases and J by 1 base, with 16 bases between them. The CDR3 contains 15 residues. CDR1 and CDR2 from the germline V gene are SGHNT and YYREEE (reference sequence).

The table lists this clone with a few counts. This chain joins TRBV6-1 and TRBJ1-5; D ambiguous. V was pared by 4 bases and J by 6 bases, with 10 bases between. The CDR3 has 13 amino acids. Germline assignment: CDR1 MNHNS and CDR2 SASEGT. The CDR3, as DNA: TGTGCCAGCAGTGCTCAGATCCTTCAGCCCCAGCATTTT. Its protein product is CASSAQILQPQHF.

The gene calls are TRBV5-6 and TRBJ2-7, with 7 bases aligning to TRBD2. The germline gives CDR1 SGHDT, CDR2 YYEEEE. The V segment lost 3 bases and the J segment 0 bases; nucleotides outside the gene matches: 3. The CDR3 sequence is 14 residues long. CDR3 nucleotide sequence: TGTGCCAGCAGCTCCCAGCGGGGCTCCTACGAGCAGTACTTC. Translated: CASSSQRGSYEQYF.

This clone showed up just once. CDR3 coding DNA: TGTGCCAGCAGCGTGCGGGGAGTGCGGGACTACGAGCAGTACTTC. Its protein product is CASSVRGVRDYEQYF. This chain joins TRBV5-6 and TRBJ2-5, with D possibly being TRBD2 (6 bases). The DNA end is a closer match to TRBJ2-7, so the J assignment may be wrong. The CDR3 extends over 15 amino acids. Germline V gene lookup returns CDR1 SGHDT and CDR2 YYEEEE.

The chain is built from TRBV9 and TRBJ2-2; 7 bases are a match to TRBD1. This CDR3 comprises 17 residues. The ends lost 4 bases at V and 0 bases at J; junction bases unmatched: 9. Per germline, CDR1 SGDLS and CDR2 YYNGEE. The CDR3 sequence is CASSLPRQGSNTGELFF. CDR3 coding DNA: TGTGCCAGCAGCCTACCAAGACAGGGATCGAACACCGGGGAGCTGTTTTTT.

A note on this clone: Germline is not matched at one junction end, which may reflect a read error. The chain has TRBV28 and TRBJ1-5; possible D gene TRBD1, 5 bases. Per the germline V gene, CDR1 is MDHEN and CDR2 is SYDVKM. The CDR3 has 14 amino acids. The CDR3 region is CASKDTYSHQPQHF. The CDR3 DNA is TGTGCCAGTAAGGACACTTATAGCCATCAGCCCCAGCATTTT.

The chain joins TRBV30 to TRBJ1-2, with 7 bases aligning to TRBD1. Trimming cost V 3 bases and J 3 bases; bases outside gene matches: 7. This CDR3 spans 14 amino acids. Per germline, CDR1 GTSNPN and CDR2 SVGIG (reference sequence). The CDR3 protein is CAWSDLGQYYGYTF. For the CDR3, the DNA is TGTGCCTGGAGCGACCTGGGACAGTACTATGGCTACACCTTC.

A few counts support this clone. The CDR3 nucleotides read TGTGCCAGTGGGACAGGGGGCATCTACGAGCAGTACTTC. This codes for CASGTGGIYEQYF. This chain connects TRBV6-6 to TRBJ2-7; 12 bases align to TRBD1. V dropped 9 bases and J dropped 3; count of bases not matched to a gene: 3. Germline lookup yields CDR1 MNHNY and CDR2 SVGAGI (reference sequence). The CDR3 totals 13 residues.

CDR3 coding DNA: TGTGCCAGCTCAGGGAACAGGGGAGGAGATGAGCAGTTCTTC. It yields the protein CASSGNRGGDEQFF. The rearrangement uses TRBV18 and TRBJ2-1; D perhaps matches TRBD1 (7 bases). V was cut by 5 bases and J by 8 bases, with 16 bases left in between. The CDR3 length is 14 residues. Germline values: CDR1 KGHSH, CDR2 LQKENI. The full variable domain, with the rest looked up from reference TRBV18 and TRBJ2-1, is NAGVMQNPRHLVRRRGQEARLRCSPMKGHSHVYWYRQLPEEGLKFMVYLQKENIIDESGMPKERFSAEFPKEGPSILRIQQVVRGDSAAYFCASSGNRGGDEQFFGPGTRLTVL.

In its sample, this clone was seen a few times. One junction end does not reproduce the germline sequence, and a read error may be involved. The chain uses TRBV7-7 and TRBJ1-1, with no clear D. This CDR3 region has 13 residues. Looked up from germline, CDR1 is SSHAT and CDR2 is FNYEAQ (reference sequence). Here the CDR3 reads CASTPRRNTEAFF. CDR3 in DNA: TGTGCTAGCACCCCACGGAGGAACACTGAAGCTTTCTTT.

The V call is TRBV20-1, the J call TRBJ1-1, with D unresolved. The CDR3 runs 11 residues. Germline V gene lookup returns CDR1 DFQATT and CDR2 SNEGSKA (reference sequence). CDR3 sequence (DNA): TGCAGCAGGTCAGTTAACACTGAAGCTTTCTTT. Translating it yields CSRSVNTEAFF.

J is TRBJ1-1 and V is TRBV2; no clear D. The V gene's germline CDR1 is SNHLY and CDR2 FYNNEI. The CDR3 loop spans 16 amino acids. Deletions cut 4 bases from V and 6 bases from J, with 21 bases between. CDR3 loop: CASSGRRMTAGSEAFF. The CDR3 bases are TGTGCCAGCAGTGGCAGACGGATGACGGCAGGCTCTGAAGCTTTCTTT.

Comments on this clone: At one end, the junction sequence differs from germline, possibly due to a read error. This chain joins TRBV7-7 and TRBJ2-3, with TRBD1 matching 10 bases. This CDR3 contains 16 residues. CDR1 is SSHAT and CDR2 is FNYEAQ in the germline V gene (reference sequence). CDR3 nucleotides: TGTGCTAGCAGCGCGGGACAGGGGAAATACACAGATACGCAGTATTTT. Protein: CASSAGQGKYTDTQYF.

The chain combines TRBV11-3 with TRBJ2-3, with 9 bases matching TRBD1. V lost 5 bases, J lost 2 bases, and 8 bases stayed unmatched. The CDR3 is 16 residues long. Per germline, CDR1 SGHNT and CDR2 YENEEA. CDR3 nucleotides: TGTGCCAGCAGCGGCCGGGACAGGGACCTCACAGATACGCAGTATTTT. This encodes CASSGRDRDLTDTQYF. Full variable domain (missing parts from reference TRBV11-3 and TRBJ2-3): EAGVVQSPRYKIIEKKQPVAFWCNPISGHNTLYWYLQNLGQGPELLIRYENEEAVDDSQLPKDRFSAERLKGVDSTLKIQPAELGDSAVYLCASSGRDRDLTDTQYFGPGTRLTVL.

The gene calls are TRBV29-1 and TRBJ2-1; 9 bases fit TRBD1. V lost 2 bases and J lost 4; bases outside the gene matches: 12. Germline V gene lookup returns CDR1 SQVTM and CDR2 ANQGSEA. The CDR3 totals 17 residues. CDR3 protein: CSVELDRGKTKYNEQFF. In nucleotides, the CDR3 is TGCAGCGTTGAATTAGACAGGGGGAAAACCAAGTACAATGAGCAGTTCTTC.

The chain links TRBV28 to TRBJ1-1, with 7 bases matching TRBD1. J lost 6 bases, V lost 5 bases, and 6 bases had no gene match. Germline CDR1 MDHEN, CDR2 SYDVKM. The CDR3 totals 13 residues. The CDR3 nucleotides are TGTGCCAGCAGTAACTCCGGGACAGCTGAAGCTTTCTTT. Protein sequence: CASSNSGTAEAFF.